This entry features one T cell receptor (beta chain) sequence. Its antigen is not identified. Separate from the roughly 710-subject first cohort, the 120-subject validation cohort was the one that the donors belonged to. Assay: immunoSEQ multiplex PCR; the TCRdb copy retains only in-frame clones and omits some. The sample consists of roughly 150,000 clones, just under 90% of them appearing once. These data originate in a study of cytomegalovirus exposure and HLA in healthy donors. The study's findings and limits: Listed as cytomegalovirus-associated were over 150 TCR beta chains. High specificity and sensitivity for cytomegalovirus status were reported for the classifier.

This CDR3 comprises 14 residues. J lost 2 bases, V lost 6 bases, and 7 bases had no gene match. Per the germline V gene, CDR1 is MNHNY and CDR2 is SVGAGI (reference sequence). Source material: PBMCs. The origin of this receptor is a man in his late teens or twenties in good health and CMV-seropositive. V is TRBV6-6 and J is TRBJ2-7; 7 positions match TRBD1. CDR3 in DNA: TGTGCCAGCAGCTGGAGGCAGGGGGCCTACGAGCAGTACTTC. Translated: CASSWRQGAYEQYF.